Listed below are T cell receptor beta chains from one sample, sequenced in a study of beta chain features in type 1 diabetes. Data came from immunoSEQ multiplex PCR; TCRdb stores just in-frame clones and leaves some out. The data contain more than 250,000 clones, roughly 22% of them seen just once; the ten biggest clones take up 0.028%. Sample: naive CD4+ T cells from blood. These receptor sequences come from a woman between 35 and 50 years old with type 1 diabetes. Each CDR3 is given with its conserved first and last residue. The D gene is left open where the match is weak. Clone sizes are given selectively: once, few, many, or a class where the clone is expanded.

CDR3aa: CASSQEPGQGANIQYF
CDR3nt: TGCGCCAGCAGCCAAGAACCGGGACAGGGGGCAAACATTCAGTACTTC
j_gene: TRBJ2-4
v_gene: TRBV4-1
d_gene: TRBD1
abundance: -
len: 16

CDR3aa: CATQAGAAYNEQFF
CDR3nt: TGTGCTACTCAGGCGGGAGCAGCCTACAATGAGCAGTTCTTC
j_gene: TRBJ2-1
v_gene: TRBV7-2
d_gene: TRBD2
abundance: -
len: 14

CDR3aa: CASSFPRSGETQYF
CDR3nt: TGCGCCAGCAGCTTTCCAAGGAGCGGAGAGACCCAGTACTTC
j_gene: TRBJ2-5
v_gene: TRBV5-1
d_gene: -
abundance: few
len: 14

CDR3aa: CSARQGSTGYTF
CDR3nt: TGCAGCGCACGACAGGGTTCCACTGGCTACACCTTC
j_gene: TRBJ1-2
v_gene: TRBV29-1
d_gene: TRBD1
abundance: few
len: 12

CDR3aa: CASNTREGYGYTF
CDR3nt: TGTGCCAGCAATACCAGGGAAGGCTATGGCTACACCTTC
j_gene: TRBJ1-2
v_gene: TRBV6-5
d_gene: -
abundance: -
len: 13

CDR3aa: CASSRITGVGTDEQFF
CDR3nt: TGTGCCAGCAGCCGTATAACAGGGGTCGGGACAGATGAGCAGTTCTTC
j_gene: TRBJ2-1
v_gene: TRBV7-3
d_gene: TRBD1
abundance: -
len: 16

CDR3aa: CASSNQGQAGSYEQYF
CDR3nt: TGTGCCAGCAGCAACCAGGGACAGGCGGGCTCCTACGAGCAGTACTTC
j_gene: TRBJ2-7
v_gene: TRBV9
d_gene: TRBD1
abundance: few
len: 16

CDR3aa: CASSQEGKGLGDGYTF
CDR3nt: TGCGCCAGCAGCCAAGAGGGAAAAGGTCTAGGGGATGGCTACACCTTC
j_gene: TRBJ1-2
v_gene: TRBV4-3
d_gene: -
abundance: -
len: 16

CDR3aa: CASSLRQGRNEQFF
CDR3nt: TGTGCCAGCAGCCTTAGACAGGGTAGGAATGAGCAGTTCTTC
j_gene: TRBJ2-1
v_gene: TRBV6-5
d_gene: TRBD1
abundance: -
len: 14

CDR3aa: CASSVRQGASEQYF
CDR3nt: TGTGCCAGCAGCGTAAGACAGGGGGCATCCGAGCAGTACTTC
j_gene: TRBJ2-7
v_gene: TRBV9
d_gene: TRBD1
abundance: -
len: 14

CDR3aa: CASSQARTGANSPLHF
CDR3nt: TGCGCCAGCAGCCAAGCACGGACAGGGGCCAATTCACCCCTCCACTTT
j_gene: TRBJ1-6
v_gene: TRBV4-1
d_gene: TRBD1
abundance: -
len: 16

CDR3aa: CASTPGGWESRNEQFF
CDR3nt: TGTGCCAGCACCCCCGGGGGATGGGAGTCGCGCAATGAGCAGTTCTTC
j_gene: TRBJ2-1
v_gene: TRBV14
d_gene: -
abundance: -
len: 16

CDR3aa: CASSLLPSPLHF
CDR3nt: TGTGCCAGCAGTTTACTACCATCGCCCCTCCACTTT
j_gene: TRBJ1-6
v_gene: TRBV28
d_gene: -
abundance: few
len: 12

CDR3aa: CASSSTSGGASYEQYF
CDR3nt: TGTGCCAGCAGTTCTACTAGCGGGGGAGCCTCCTACGAGCAGTACTTC
j_gene: TRBJ2-7
v_gene: TRBV28
d_gene: TRBD2
abundance: -
len: 16

CDR3aa: CAWSMGGAYNEQFF
CDR3nt: TGTGCCTGGAGTATGGGGGGTGCCTACAATGAGCAGTTCTTC
j_gene: TRBJ2-1
v_gene: TRBV30
d_gene: -
abundance: -
len: 14

CDR3aa: CASSVVAGGLSGANVLTF
CDR3nt: TGTGCCAGCAGCGTAGTAGCCGGAGGACTCTCTGGGGCCAACGTCCTGACTTTC
j_gene: TRBJ2-6
v_gene: TRBV9
d_gene: -
abundance: -
len: 18

CDR3aa: CASSRPGTSGFTPHSRQFF
CDR3nt: TGTGCCAGCAGTCGACCCGGGACTAGCGGTTTCACCCCACACAGTAGGCAGTTCTTC
j_gene: TRBJ2-1
v_gene: TRBV28
d_gene: TRBD2
abundance: -
len: 19

CDR3aa: CAWQSRGGVDYGYTF
CDR3nt: TGTGCCTGGCAGTCCCGGGGGGGGGTTGACTATGGCTACACCTTC
j_gene: TRBJ1-2
v_gene: TRBV30
d_gene: -
abundance: -
len: 15

CDR3aa: CASSRQGKQETQYF
CDR3nt: TGTGCCAGTAGTCGACAGGGGAAACAAGAGACCCAGTACTTC
j_gene: TRBJ2-5
v_gene: TRBV19
d_gene: TRBD1
abundance: -
len: 14

CDR3aa: CASNRDSRPDTQYF
CDR3nt: TGCGCCAGCAATCGAGACAGTCGACCAGATACGCAGTATTTT
j_gene: TRBJ2-3
v_gene: TRBV5-1
d_gene: -
abundance: -
len: 14

CDR3aa: CASSPWVGQGDSPLHF
CDR3nt: TGTGCCAGCAGTCCCTGGGTGGGACAGGGGGATTCACCCCTCCACTTT
j_gene: TRBJ1-6
v_gene: TRBV28
d_gene: TRBD1
abundance: few
len: 16

CDR3aa: CASSPRVTSGGNSYNEQFF
CDR3nt: TGTGCCAGCAGCCCTAGGGTAACTAGCGGGGGGAACTCCTACAATGAGCAGTTCTTC
j_gene: TRBJ2-1
v_gene: TRBV9
d_gene: TRBD2
abundance: -
len: 19

CDR3aa: CASSLRDRGPPPEAFF
CDR3nt: TGTGCCAGCAGCCTAAGGGACAGGGGGCCGCCACCTGAAGCTTTCTTT
j_gene: TRBJ1-1
v_gene: TRBV11-2
d_gene: TRBD1
abundance: few
len: 16

CDR3aa: CASSPISTGGHSPLHF
CDR3nt: TGCGCCAGCAGCCCGATCTCGACAGGGGGCCATTCACCCCTCCACTTT
j_gene: TRBJ1-6
v_gene: TRBV5-1
d_gene: TRBD1
abundance: -
len: 16

CDR3aa: CASSLSPPGEAFF
CDR3nt: TGTGCCAGCAGTTTATCCCCTCCGGGTGAAGCTTTCTTT
j_gene: TRBJ1-1
v_gene: TRBV28
d_gene: -
abundance: -
len: 13

CDR3aa: CASRRTGGIGELFF
CDR3nt: TGTGCCAGCAGACGGACAGGGGGCATCGGGGAGCTGTTTTTT
j_gene: TRBJ2-2
v_gene: TRBV6-1
d_gene: TRBD1
abundance: -
len: 14

CDR3aa: CASSLLNTGELFF
CDR3nt: TGTGCCAGCAGCTTACTGAACACCGGGGAGCTGTTTTTT
j_gene: TRBJ2-2
v_gene: TRBV5-4
d_gene: -
abundance: few
len: 13

CDR3aa: CASSGGGLAGVNEQFF
CDR3nt: TGCGCCAGCTCAGGGGGTGGACTAGCGGGAGTCAATGAGCAGTTCTTC
j_gene: TRBJ2-1
v_gene: TRBV5-1
d_gene: TRBD2
abundance: few
len: 16

CDR3aa: CASSLVQTEQYF
CDR3nt: TGTGCCAGCAGTTTAGTACAGACCGAGCAGTACTTC
j_gene: TRBJ2-7
v_gene: TRBV28
d_gene: -
abundance: -
len: 12

CDR3aa: CAISEIRGTSTDTQYF
CDR3nt: TGTGCCATCAGTGAGATCCGCGGGACGAGCACAGATACGCAGTATTTT
j_gene: TRBJ2-3
v_gene: TRBV10-3
d_gene: -
abundance: -
len: 16

CDR3aa: CASSSMTSGSYEQYF
CDR3nt: TGTGCCAGCAGTTCAATGACTAGCGGCTCCTACGAGCAGTACTTC
j_gene: TRBJ2-7
v_gene: TRBV28
d_gene: TRBD2
abundance: few
len: 15

CDR3aa: CASSLLQGTEAFF
CDR3nt: TGTGCCAGCAGTCTTTTACAGGGCACTGAAGCTTTCTTT
j_gene: TRBJ1-1
v_gene: TRBV6-5
d_gene: -
abundance: few
len: 13

CDR3aa: CASTPGVGGGRRYGYTF
CDR3nt: TGTGCCAGCACCCCCGGGGTAGGGGGCGGCAGGCGCTATGGCTACACCTTC
j_gene: TRBJ1-2
v_gene: TRBV7-2
d_gene: TRBD1
abundance: -
len: 17

CDR3aa: CASSRTSGSGGGELFF
CDR3nt: TGTGCCAGCAGCCGGACTAGCGGGAGTGGGGGCGGGGAGCTGTTTTTT
j_gene: TRBJ2-2
v_gene: TRBV9
d_gene: TRBD2
abundance: few
len: 16

CDR3aa: CASSQGQAHSYEQYF
CDR3nt: TGTGCCAGCAGCCAGGGACAGGCGCACTCCTACGAGCAGTACTTC
j_gene: TRBJ2-7
v_gene: TRBV9
d_gene: TRBD1
abundance: -
len: 15

CDR3aa: CASSLRQGDNSPLHF
CDR3nt: TGTGCCAGCAGCCTGCGACAGGGGGATAATTCACCCCTCCACTTT
j_gene: TRBJ1-6
v_gene: TRBV7-2
d_gene: TRBD1
abundance: -
len: 15

CDR3aa: CASSLGQNEQFF
CDR3nt: TGTGCCAGCAGCTTAGGACAGAATGAGCAGTTCTTC
j_gene: TRBJ2-1
v_gene: TRBV7-2
d_gene: -
abundance: few
len: 12